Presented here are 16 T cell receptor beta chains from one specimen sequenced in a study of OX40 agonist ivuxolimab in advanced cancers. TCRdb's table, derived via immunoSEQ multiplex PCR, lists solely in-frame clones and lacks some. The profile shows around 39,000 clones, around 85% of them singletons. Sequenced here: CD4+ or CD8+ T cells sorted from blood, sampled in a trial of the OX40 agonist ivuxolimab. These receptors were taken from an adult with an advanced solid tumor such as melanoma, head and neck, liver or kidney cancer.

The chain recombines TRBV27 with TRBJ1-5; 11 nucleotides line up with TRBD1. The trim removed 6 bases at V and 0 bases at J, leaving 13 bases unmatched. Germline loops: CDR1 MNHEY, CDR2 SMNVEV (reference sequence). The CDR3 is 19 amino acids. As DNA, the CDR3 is TGTGCCAGCAGCTCAGCCGGGACAGGGGGTCCATATAGCAATCAGCCCCAGCATTTT. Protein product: CASSSAGTGGPYSNQPQHF.

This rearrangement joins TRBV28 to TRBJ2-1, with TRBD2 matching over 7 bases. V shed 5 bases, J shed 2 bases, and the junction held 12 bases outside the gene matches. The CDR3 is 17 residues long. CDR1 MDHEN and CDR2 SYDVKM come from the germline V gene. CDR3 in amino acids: CASSPPLAGVTYNEQFF. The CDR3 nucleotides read TGTGCCAGCAGTCCTCCCCTTGCGGGGGTCACCTACAATGAGCAGTTCTTC.

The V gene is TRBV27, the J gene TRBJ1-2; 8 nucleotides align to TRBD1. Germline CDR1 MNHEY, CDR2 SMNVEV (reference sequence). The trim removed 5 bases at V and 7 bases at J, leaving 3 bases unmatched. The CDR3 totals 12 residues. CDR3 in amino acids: CASSTDRVGYTF. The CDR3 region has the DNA TGTGCCAGCAGTACGGACAGGGTTGGCTACACCTTC.

The CDR3 sequence: CASSPGLAVDTQYF. In nucleotides, the CDR3 is TGCGCCAGCAGCCCCGGCCTAGCGGTAGATACGCAGTATTTT. V and J are TRBV4-1 and TRBJ2-3, with 7 positions matching TRBD2. The CDR3 consists of 14 residues. Germline CDR1 reads MGHRA; CDR2 reads YSYEKL. The V gene end was trimmed by 4 bases and the J gene end by 5 bases; junction bases not matched to a gene: 6.

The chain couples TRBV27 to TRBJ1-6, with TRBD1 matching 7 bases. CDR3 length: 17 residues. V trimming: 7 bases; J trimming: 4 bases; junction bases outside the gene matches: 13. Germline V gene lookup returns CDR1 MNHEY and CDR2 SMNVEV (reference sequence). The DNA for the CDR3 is TGTGCCAGCACACCTATTGGGACAGCCCCTTATAATTCACCCCTCCACTTT. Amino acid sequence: CASTPIGTAPYNSPLHF.

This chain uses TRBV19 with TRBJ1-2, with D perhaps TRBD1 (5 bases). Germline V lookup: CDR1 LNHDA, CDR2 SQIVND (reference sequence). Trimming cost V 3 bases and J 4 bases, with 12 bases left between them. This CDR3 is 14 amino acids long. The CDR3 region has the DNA TGTGCCAGTAGTATCGCCGACCAGGGCTATGGCTACACCTTC. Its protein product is CASSIADQGYGYTF.

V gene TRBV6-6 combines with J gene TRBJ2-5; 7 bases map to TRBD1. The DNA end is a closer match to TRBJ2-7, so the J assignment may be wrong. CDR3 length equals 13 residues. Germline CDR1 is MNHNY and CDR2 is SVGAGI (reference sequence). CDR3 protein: CASTIGTDYEQYF. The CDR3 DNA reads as TGTGCCAGCACGATCGGGACAGATTACGAGCAGTACTTC.

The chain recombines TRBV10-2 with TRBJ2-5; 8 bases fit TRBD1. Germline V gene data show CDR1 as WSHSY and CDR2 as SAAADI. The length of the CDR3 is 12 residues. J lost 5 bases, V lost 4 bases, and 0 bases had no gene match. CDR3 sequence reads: CASSGTGETQYF. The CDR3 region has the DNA TGCGCCAGCAGTGGGACAGGGGAGACCCAGTACTTC.

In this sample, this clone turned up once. This chain's CDR3 is CASSFPYSKYNEQFF. Written as DNA, the CDR3 is TGTGCCAGCAGCTTTCCTTACAGCAAATACAATGAGCAGTTCTTC. The gene calls are TRBV7-9 and TRBJ2-1; D unclear. The CDR3 runs to 15 residues. V gave up 3 bases and J gave up 4 bases, with 13 bases separating them. CDR1 SEHNR and CDR2 FQNEAQ come from the germline V gene (reference sequence).

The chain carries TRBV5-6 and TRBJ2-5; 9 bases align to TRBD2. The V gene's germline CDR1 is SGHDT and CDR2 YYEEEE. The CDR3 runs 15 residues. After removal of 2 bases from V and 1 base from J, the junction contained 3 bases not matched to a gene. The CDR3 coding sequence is TGTGCCAGCAGCTTAGGGCGGGGGGGCCAAGAGACCCAGTACTTC. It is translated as CASSLGRGGQETQYF.

In DNA form, the CDR3 reads TGCGCCAGCAGCTTGGGTGGCTACGAGCAGTACTTC. It specifies CASSLGGYEQYF. The rearrangement links TRBV5-1 to TRBJ2-7; D unclear. Trimming took 0 bases from V and 3 from J, leaving 4 bases between them. The CDR3 contains 12 residues. From germline, CDR1 is SGHRS and CDR2 YFSETQ.

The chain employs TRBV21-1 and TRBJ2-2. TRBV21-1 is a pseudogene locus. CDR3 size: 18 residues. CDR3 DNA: TGTGCCAGCAAGGTCGAGGCCGTAGGTCAAGGGTTCACCGGGGAGCTGTTTTTT. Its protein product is CASKVEAVGQGFTGELFF.

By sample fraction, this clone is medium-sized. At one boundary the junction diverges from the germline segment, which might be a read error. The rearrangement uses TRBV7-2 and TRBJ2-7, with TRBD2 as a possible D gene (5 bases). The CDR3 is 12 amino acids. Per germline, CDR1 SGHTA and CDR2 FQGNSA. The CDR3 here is CASSSQRRSCDF. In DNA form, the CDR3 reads TGTGCCAGCAGCTCTCAGAGGAGGTCGTGTGACTTC.

CDR3 residues: CASSLRGGSEQYF. Here the CDR3 DNA reads TGTGCCAGCAGCCTGAGGGGGGGTTCCGAGCAGTACTTC. The genes are TRBV7-8 and TRBJ2-7; a possible D gene is TRBD2 (7 bases). V gave up 5 bases and J gave up 6 bases, with 14 bases separating them. Germline CDR1 and CDR2: SGHVS and FQNEAQ. The CDR3 is made up of 13 amino acids.

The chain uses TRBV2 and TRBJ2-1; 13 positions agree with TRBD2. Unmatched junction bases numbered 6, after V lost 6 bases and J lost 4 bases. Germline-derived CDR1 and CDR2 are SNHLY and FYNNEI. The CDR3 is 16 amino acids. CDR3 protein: CASRQRTSGGYNEQFF. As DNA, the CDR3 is TGTGCCAGCAGGCAAAGGACTAGCGGGGGATACAATGAGCAGTTCTTC.

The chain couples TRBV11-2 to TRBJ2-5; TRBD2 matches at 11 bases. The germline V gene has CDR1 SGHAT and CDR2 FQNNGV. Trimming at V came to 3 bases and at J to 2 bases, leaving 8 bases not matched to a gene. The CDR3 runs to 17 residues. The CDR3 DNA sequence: TGTGCCAGCAGCTTTCAATTTAGCGGGGGGGGACAAGAGACCCAGTACTTC. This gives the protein CASSFQFSGGGQETQYF.